A selection of T cell receptor beta chains follows, all from one sample in a study of CD8 T cells in Susac syndrome. MiXCR, applied by TCRdb to the immunoSEQ multiplex PCR reads, yields one record per CDR3 protein. The sample carries some 130,000 distinct CDR3 sequences, approximately 95% recorded once. The specimen was CD8+ T cells from PBMCs. The receptors come from a human donor with Susac syndrome. Both conserved end residues are trimmed from each CDR3. The order of the fields is V gene, clone size, CDR3 protein. Some rows mark clone size as missing; the rest say once, few, many or name a class of expanded clone.

v_gene: TRBV29-1
abundance: -
CDR3aa: SVVAGNSYEQY

v_gene: TRBV9
abundance: -
CDR3aa: ASSDYRIPNTGELF

v_gene: TRBV28
abundance: -
CDR3aa: ASTRTGGAYGANVLT

v_gene: TRBV4-1
abundance: -
CDR3aa: ASSPRTPLEQY

v_gene: TRBV5-4
abundance: once
CDR3aa: ASSLDTDGYT

v_gene: TRBV30
abundance: -
CDR3aa: AWSKGSGRETQY

v_gene: TRBV20-1
abundance: -
CDR3aa: SALTDRASVSFNEQY

v_gene: TRBV7-9
abundance: -
CDR3aa: ASSLSGPFPF

v_gene: TRBV5-4
abundance: -
CDR3aa: ASSLGPGTSTDTQY

v_gene: TRBV7-9
abundance: -
CDR3aa: ASSSSGDRNQPQH

v_gene: TRBV12-3/TRBV12-4
abundance: once
CDR3aa: ASSFFSDTQY

v_gene: TRBV13
abundance: -
CDR3aa: ASSFWTISSYNEQF

v_gene: TRBV7-3
abundance: -
CDR3aa: ASSLSSGKGEQF

v_gene: TRBV6-5
abundance: -
CDR3aa: ASSYDTSSPAYEQY

v_gene: TRBV29-1
abundance: -
CDR3aa: SVYGGQSTDTQY

v_gene: TRBV6-5
abundance: -
CDR3aa: ASSTEDRLKRNEQF

v_gene: TRBV4-1
abundance: -
CDR3aa: ASSHLSGSHYGYT

v_gene: TRBV14
abundance: -
CDR3aa: ASSQDVGLAEQETQY

v_gene: TRBV20-1
abundance: -
CDR3aa: SALGLAGAAGTDTQY

v_gene: TRBV5-6
abundance: -
CDR3aa: ASSLGRGLSGANVLT

v_gene: TRBV20-1
abundance: -
CDR3aa: SAVTGVTYEQY

v_gene: TRBV7-9
abundance: -
CDR3aa: ASSRWDRGQETQY

v_gene: TRBV2
abundance: -
CDR3aa: ASAAKGLFRNEQF

v_gene: TRBV5-4
abundance: -
CDR3aa: ASSLGSGEQY

v_gene: TRBV13
abundance: -
CDR3aa: ASREPPGRNYNEQF

v_gene: TRBV6-2/TRBV6-3
abundance: -
CDR3aa: ASLDQETQY

v_gene: TRBV7-6
abundance: -
CDR3aa: ASTPATGSSYEQY

v_gene: TRBV25-1
abundance: -
CDR3aa: ASSPGGQRDIQY

v_gene: TRBV19
abundance: -
CDR3aa: ASSIEDTQETQY

v_gene: TRBV20-1
abundance: -
CDR3aa: SALDRQVNTGELF

v_gene: TRBV12-3/TRBV12-4
abundance: -
CDR3aa: ASSLSGPQETQY

v_gene: TRBV9
abundance: -
CDR3aa: ASSVPGQGDVRGANVLT

v_gene: TRBV7-9
abundance: -
CDR3aa: ASSSGTGVYNEQF

v_gene: TRBV12-5
abundance: once
CDR3aa: ASAGGPREQF

v_gene: TRBV7-6
abundance: once
CDR3aa: ASSLFAGGATDTQY

v_gene: TRBV2
abundance: few
CDR3aa: ASRGGTEAF

v_gene: TRBV19
abundance: once
CDR3aa: ASSPWTGTERADTQY

v_gene: TRBV6-6
abundance: -
CDR3aa: ASSYFVGGLSYEQF

v_gene: TRBV7-2
abundance: -
CDR3aa: ASSLARGTGETQY

v_gene: TRBV11-2
abundance: -
CDR3aa: ASSEGGGGYGYT

v_gene: TRBV29-1
abundance: once
CDR3aa: SVDSGSSYNEQF

v_gene: TRBV13
abundance: -
CDR3aa: ASSWGDTGELF

v_gene: TRBV11-2
abundance: -
CDR3aa: ASTPPAVSSYEQY

v_gene: TRBV5-4
abundance: -
CDR3aa: ASSSQDAPPPGTQY